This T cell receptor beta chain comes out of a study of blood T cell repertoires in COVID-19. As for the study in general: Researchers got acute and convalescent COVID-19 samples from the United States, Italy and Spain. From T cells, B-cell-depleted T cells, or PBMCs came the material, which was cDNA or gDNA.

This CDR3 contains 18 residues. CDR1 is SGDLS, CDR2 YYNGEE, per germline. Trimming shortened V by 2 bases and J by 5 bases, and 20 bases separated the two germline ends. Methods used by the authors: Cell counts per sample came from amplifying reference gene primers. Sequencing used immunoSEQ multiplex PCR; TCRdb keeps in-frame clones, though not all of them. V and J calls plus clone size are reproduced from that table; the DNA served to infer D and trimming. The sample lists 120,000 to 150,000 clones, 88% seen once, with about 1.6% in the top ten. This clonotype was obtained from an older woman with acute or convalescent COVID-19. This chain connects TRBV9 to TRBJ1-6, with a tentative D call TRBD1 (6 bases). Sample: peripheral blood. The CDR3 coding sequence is TGTGCCAGCAGCGTCGATCCCACCCTTGGACAGAATAATTCACCCCTCCACTTT. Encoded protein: CASSVDPTLGQNNSPLHF.